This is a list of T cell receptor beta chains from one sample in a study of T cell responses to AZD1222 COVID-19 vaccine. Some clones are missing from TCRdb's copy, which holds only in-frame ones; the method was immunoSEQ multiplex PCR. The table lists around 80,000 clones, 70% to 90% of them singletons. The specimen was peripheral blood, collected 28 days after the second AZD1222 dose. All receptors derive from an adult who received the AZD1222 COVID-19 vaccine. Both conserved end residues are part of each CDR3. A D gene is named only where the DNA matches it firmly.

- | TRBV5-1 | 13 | CASSWGVSYEQYF
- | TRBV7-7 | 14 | CASSFSLSAETQYF
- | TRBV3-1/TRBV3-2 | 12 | CASSHGTNEQYF
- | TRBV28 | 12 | CASSFSNSPLHF
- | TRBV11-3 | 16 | CASSLRMGEANEKLFF
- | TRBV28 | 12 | CASSQPPYEQYF
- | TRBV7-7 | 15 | CASSPGSPGTGELFF
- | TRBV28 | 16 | CASSLTTGTPNTEAFF
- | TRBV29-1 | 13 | CSVAGYPNTEAFF
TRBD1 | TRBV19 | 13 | CASSMGRGWPQHF
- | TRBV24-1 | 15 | CATSDPISGANVLTF
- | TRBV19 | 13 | CASSSSSTDTQYF
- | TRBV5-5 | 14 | CASTPFLNTGELFF
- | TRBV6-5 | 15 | CASSFRHPGGSPLHF
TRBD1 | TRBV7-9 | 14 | CASSLQGAHQPQHF
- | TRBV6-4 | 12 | CATSRGEDEQFF
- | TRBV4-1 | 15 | CASSPGEGYSYEQYF
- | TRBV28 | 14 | CASSLGIFNQPQHF
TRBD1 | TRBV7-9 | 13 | CASRTGPGETQYF
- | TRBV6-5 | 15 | CASMTGLLSGNTIYF
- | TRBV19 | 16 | CASSRAPGGTPTEAFF
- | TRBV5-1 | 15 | CASSLAGQYNSPLHF
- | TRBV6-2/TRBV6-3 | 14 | CASSYSWASQPQHF
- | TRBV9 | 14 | CASSVVVANGELFF
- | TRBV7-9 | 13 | CASSPRPDNEQFF
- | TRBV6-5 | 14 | CASRARVGNSPLHF
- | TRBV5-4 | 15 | CASSLDSGWADTQYF
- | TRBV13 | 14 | CASSSGGSYQPQHF
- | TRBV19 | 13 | CASSIFGANEQYF
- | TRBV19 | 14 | CASSIEGRGSPLHF
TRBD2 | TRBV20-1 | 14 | CSASEGLAGDEQYF
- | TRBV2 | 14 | CASRKDRNTYEQYF
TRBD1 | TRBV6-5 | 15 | CASSPQGEVNYGYTF
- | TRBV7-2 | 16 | CASSLDGAFDNSPLHF
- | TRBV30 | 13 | CAWTSFKGGTQYF